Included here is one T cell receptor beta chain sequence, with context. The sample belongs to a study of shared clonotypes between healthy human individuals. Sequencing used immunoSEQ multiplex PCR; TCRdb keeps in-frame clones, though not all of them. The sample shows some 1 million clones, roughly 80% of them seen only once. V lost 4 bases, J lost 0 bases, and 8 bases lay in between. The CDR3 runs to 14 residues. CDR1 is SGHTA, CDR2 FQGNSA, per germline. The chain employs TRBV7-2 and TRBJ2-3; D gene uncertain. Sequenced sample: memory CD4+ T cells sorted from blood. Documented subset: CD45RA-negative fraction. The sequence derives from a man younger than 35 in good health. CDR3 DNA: TGTGCCAGCAGCTCCACGTGGAGCACAGATACGCAGTATTTT. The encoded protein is CASSSTWSTDTQYF.